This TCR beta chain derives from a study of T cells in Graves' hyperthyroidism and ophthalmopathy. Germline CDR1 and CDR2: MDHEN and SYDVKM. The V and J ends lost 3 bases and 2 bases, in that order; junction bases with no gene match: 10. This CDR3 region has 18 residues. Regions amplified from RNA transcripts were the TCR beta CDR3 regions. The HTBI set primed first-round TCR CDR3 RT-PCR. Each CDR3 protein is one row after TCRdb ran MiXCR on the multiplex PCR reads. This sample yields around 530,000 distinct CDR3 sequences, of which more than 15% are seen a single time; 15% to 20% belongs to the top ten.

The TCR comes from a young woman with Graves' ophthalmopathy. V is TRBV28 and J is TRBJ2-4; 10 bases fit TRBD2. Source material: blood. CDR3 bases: TGTGCCAGCAGTTTTCCGGTCGGACTAGCGGAGACCAAAAACATTCAGTACTTC. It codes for CASSFPVGLAETKNIQYF. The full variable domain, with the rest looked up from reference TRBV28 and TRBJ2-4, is DVKVTQSSRYLVKRTGEKVFLECVQDMDHENMFWYRQDPGLGLRLIYFSYDVKMKEKGDIPEGYSVSREKKERFSLILESASTNQTSMYLCASSFPVGLAETKNIQYFGAGTRLSVL.